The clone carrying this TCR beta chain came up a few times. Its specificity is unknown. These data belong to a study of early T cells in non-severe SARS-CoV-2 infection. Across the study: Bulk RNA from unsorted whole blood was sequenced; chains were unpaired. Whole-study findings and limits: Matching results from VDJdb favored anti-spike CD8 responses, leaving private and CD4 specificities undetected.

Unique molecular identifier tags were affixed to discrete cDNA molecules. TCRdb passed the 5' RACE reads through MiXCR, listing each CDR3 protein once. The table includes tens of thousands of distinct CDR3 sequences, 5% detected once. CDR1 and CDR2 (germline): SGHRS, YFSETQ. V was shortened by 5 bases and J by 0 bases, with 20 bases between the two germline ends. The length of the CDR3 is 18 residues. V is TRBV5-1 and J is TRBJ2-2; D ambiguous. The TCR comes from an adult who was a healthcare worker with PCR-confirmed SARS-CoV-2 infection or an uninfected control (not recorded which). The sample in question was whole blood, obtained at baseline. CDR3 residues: CASSRPGVRLTNTGELFF. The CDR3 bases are TGCGCCAGCAGTCGACCAGGTGTTAGACTCACGAACACCGGGGAGCTGTTTTTT.